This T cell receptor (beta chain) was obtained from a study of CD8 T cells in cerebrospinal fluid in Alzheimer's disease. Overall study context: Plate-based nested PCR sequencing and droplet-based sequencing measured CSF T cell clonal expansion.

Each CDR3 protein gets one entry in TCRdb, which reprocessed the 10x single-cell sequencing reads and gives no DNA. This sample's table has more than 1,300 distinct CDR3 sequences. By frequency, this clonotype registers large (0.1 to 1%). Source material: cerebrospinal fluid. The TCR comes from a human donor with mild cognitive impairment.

CDR3 sequence: CASSRGQGNYGYTF. The V call is TRBV7-3, the J call TRBJ1-2; TCRdb names TRBD1, which stays unverified in the absence of DNA. CDR1 and CDR2 from the germline V gene are SGHTA and FQGTGA. This CDR3 spans 14 amino acids.